This is a list of T cell receptor beta chains from one sample in a study of Graves' ophthalmopathy and Graves' hyperthyroidism. TCRdb re-called the multiplex PCR reads with MiXCR, one entry per CDR3 protein. The data show about 590,000 distinct CDR3 sequences, under 45% seen once. Sample: peripheral blood or thyroid tissue (not recorded which). The receptors shown here come from an adult man with Graves' hyperthyroidism. Each CDR3 is given with its conserved first and last residue. The order of the fields is clone size, D gene, V gene, J gene, CDR3 DNA, CDR3 protein. A D gene is named only where the DNA matches it firmly. Some rows have no size entry. The others give once, few or many, or a class for an expanded clone.

abundance: .; d_gene: .; v_gene: TRBV7-9; j_gene: TRBJ1-6; CDR3nt: TGTGCCAGCAGCTACGGGGGGAAGTATTCACCCCTCCACTTT; CDR3aa: CASSYGGKYSPLHF
abundance: .; d_gene: .; v_gene: TRBV7-9; j_gene: TRBJ2-3; CDR3nt: TGTGCCAGCAGCAGGCTACACGGGAATACGCAGTATTTT; CDR3aa: CASSRLHGNTQYF
abundance: .; d_gene: .; v_gene: TRBV29-1; j_gene: TRBJ2-7; CDR3nt: .; CDR3aa: CSVGTGAYGQHF
abundance: many; d_gene: .; v_gene: TRBV10-2; j_gene: TRBJ1-1; CDR3nt: TGCGCCAGCAGTGAGATCGCTCCTCCCCAGGACACTGAAGCTTTCTTT; CDR3aa: CASSEIAPPQDTEAFF
abundance: many; d_gene: .; v_gene: TRBV7-9; j_gene: TRBJ1-2; CDR3nt: TGTGCCAGCAGCCTCAGTTCGGGAGGCTACACCTTC; CDR3aa: CASSLSSGGYTF
abundance: .; d_gene: TRBD1; v_gene: TRBV20-1; j_gene: TRBJ2-3; CDR3nt: TGCAGTGCTACGAAGGGACAGGGGGATAGCACAGATACGCAGTATTTT; CDR3aa: CSATKGQGDSTDTQYF
abundance: few; d_gene: .; v_gene: TRBV7-9; j_gene: TRBJ2-7; CDR3nt: TGTGCCAGCAGCTCATCGATCGCGAGGCATCTCCCTCTCTACGAGCAGTACTTC; CDR3aa: CASSSSIARHLPLYEQYF
abundance: .; d_gene: .; v_gene: TRBV7-9; j_gene: TRBJ2-5; CDR3nt: TGTGCCAGCAGCTTAGCGCGCAGACTAGTAGGTCAAGAGACCCAGTACTTC; CDR3aa: CASSLARRLVGQETQYF
abundance: many; d_gene: .; v_gene: TRBV25-1; j_gene: TRBJ1-1; CDR3nt: TGTGCCAGCAGTGAATTAAGAAACACTGAAGCTTTCTTT; CDR3aa: CASSELRNTEAFF
abundance: .; d_gene: TRBD1; v_gene: TRBV20-1; j_gene: TRBJ2-3; CDR3nt: TGCAGTGCTGTAGAAGCAGGGGGCGTAGATACGCAGTATTTT; CDR3aa: CSAVEAGGVDTQYF
abundance: .; d_gene: .; v_gene: TRBV12-3/TRBV12-4; j_gene: TRBJ2-1; CDR3nt: TGTGCCAGCAGTTTAGCGAGGGGAACGGGCGAGCAGTTCTTC; CDR3aa: CASSLARGTGEQFF
abundance: .; d_gene: .; v_gene: TRBV20-1; j_gene: TRBJ2-6; CDR3nt: TGCAGTGCTCCTACACCGAACACTGAAGCTTTCTCTGGGGCCAACGTCCTGACTTTC; CDR3aa: CSAPTPNTEAFSGANVLTF
abundance: once; d_gene: TRBD2; v_gene: TRBV24-1; j_gene: TRBJ2-3; CDR3nt: TGTGCCACCAGTGATTTCACGGCTAGCGGGAGCGTCACAGATACGCAGTATTTT; CDR3aa: CATSDFTASGSVTDTQYF
abundance: many; d_gene: .; v_gene: TRBV7-8; j_gene: TRBJ2-2; CDR3nt: TGTGCCAGCAGCTCAAGGGGGTTTACCGGGGAGCTGTTTTTT; CDR3aa: CASSSRGFTGELFF
abundance: .; d_gene: .; v_gene: TRBV29-1; j_gene: TRBJ2-2; CDR3nt: TGCAGCGTTGGCCCCCGGTCGACAGGGGAGCTGTTTTTT; CDR3aa: CSVGPRSTGELFF
abundance: many; d_gene: .; v_gene: TRBV6-1; j_gene: TRBJ1-1; CDR3nt: TGTGCCAGCAGCCAGATTACCCTGGAAGAAGCTTTCTTT; CDR3aa: CASSQITLEEAFF
abundance: many; d_gene: TRBD2; v_gene: TRBV7-7; j_gene: TRBJ2-2; CDR3nt: TGTGCTAGCAGCTTAGATCCCCCGACTAGCGGATACACCGGGGAGCTGTTTTTT; CDR3aa: CASSLDPPTSGYTGELFF
abundance: .; d_gene: .; v_gene: TRBV2; j_gene: TRBJ1-1; CDR3nt: TGTGCCAGCAGTGCTAGACAGAGGACAGTCGGTCCTGGCACTGAAGCTTTCTTT; CDR3aa: CASSARQRTVGPGTEAFF
abundance: many; d_gene: TRBD1; v_gene: TRBV11-2; j_gene: TRBJ1-5; CDR3nt: TGTGCCAGCAGCTCAACAGGGGATCGGCAGCCCCAGCATTTT; CDR3aa: CASSSTGDRQPQHF
abundance: many; d_gene: .; v_gene: TRBV7-9; j_gene: TRBJ2-5; CDR3nt: TGTGCCAGCAGCTCCAGAGAAGAGACCCAGTACTTC; CDR3aa: CASSSREETQYF
abundance: .; d_gene: TRBD2; v_gene: TRBV7-9; j_gene: TRBJ2-7; CDR3nt: TGTGCCAGCAGCTTAGCGCAGGCGGGAGAACAACCCTACGAGCAGTACTTC; CDR3aa: CASSLAQAGEQPYEQYF
abundance: .; d_gene: .; v_gene: TRBV6-2/TRBV6-3; j_gene: TRBJ2-7; CDR3nt: TGTGCCAGCAGTTATCCGGAGGCAGGCTACGAGCAGTACTTC; CDR3aa: CASSYPEAGYEQYF
abundance: .; d_gene: TRBD1; v_gene: TRBV10-3; j_gene: TRBJ2-2; CDR3nt: TGTGCCATCAGTGTCGGGACAGGGGGCGCGAACACCGGGGAGCTGTTTTTT; CDR3aa: CAISVGTGGANTGELFF
abundance: .; d_gene: TRBD1; v_gene: TRBV25-1; j_gene: TRBJ1-5; CDR3nt: TGTGCCAGCAGGAGAACAGGGGGCGATCAGCCCCAGCATTTT; CDR3aa: CASRRTGGDQPQHF
abundance: .; d_gene: .; v_gene: TRBV6-6; j_gene: TRBJ2-5; CDR3nt: TGTGCCAGCAGTTTGCCAGCAACAGAGACCCAGTACTTC; CDR3aa: CASSLPATETQYF
abundance: many; d_gene: .; v_gene: TRBV29-1; j_gene: TRBJ2-7; CDR3nt: TGCAGCGTTGATTGGACGGAGACCTACGAGCAGTACTTC; CDR3aa: CSVDWTETYEQYF
abundance: .; d_gene: .; v_gene: TRBV7-9; j_gene: TRBJ2-5; CDR3nt: TGTGCCAGCAGCTTAGTGCTAGCGTCCAACAATGAGCAGGGCACCGAGTACTTC; CDR3aa: CASSLVLASNNEQGTEYF
abundance: many; d_gene: .; v_gene: TRBV7-9; j_gene: TRBJ1-2; CDR3nt: TGTGCCAGCAGCTTGCCCCTCGAGGGGAGGAGCGGCTACACCTTC; CDR3aa: CASSLPLEGRSGYTF
abundance: many; d_gene: TRBD1; v_gene: TRBV5-1; j_gene: TRBJ2-7; CDR3nt: TGCGCCAGCAGCGAGTGGGGACAGGGGGGCGAGCAGTACTTC; CDR3aa: CASSEWGQGGEQYF
abundance: few; d_gene: .; v_gene: TRBV28; j_gene: TRBJ1-5; CDR3nt: TGTGCCAGCAGTCGCGGGTATCGACTAGGCGGCAATCAGCCCCAGCATTTT; CDR3aa: CASSRGYRLGGNQPQHF
abundance: many; d_gene: .; v_gene: TRBV4-1; j_gene: TRBJ2-5; CDR3nt: TGCGCCAGCAGCCAAGAGGGGTACAGGGAGACCCAGTACTTC; CDR3aa: CASSQEGYRETQYF
abundance: many; d_gene: TRBD1; v_gene: TRBV2; j_gene: TRBJ1-2; CDR3nt: TGTGCCAGCAGCCAATTGACAGGGGGGGTCGGCGGCTACACCTTC; CDR3aa: CASSQLTGGVGGYTF
abundance: .; d_gene: TRBD2; v_gene: TRBV19; j_gene: TRBJ2-7; CDR3nt: TGTGCCAGTAGTGCCCTAGCGGGAGGGCCCGGTGAGCAGTACTTC; CDR3aa: CASSALAGGPGEQYF
abundance: .; d_gene: .; v_gene: TRBV10-3; j_gene: TRBJ2-3; CDR3nt: TGTGCCATCAGCCCAGATGAGGCAGATACGCAGTATTTT; CDR3aa: CAISPDEADTQYF
abundance: .; d_gene: TRBD2; v_gene: TRBV29-1; j_gene: TRBJ2-6; CDR3nt: TGCAGCGTTGAAGCCCGGGGGGGCAGGGAGACTGGGGCCAACGTCCTGACTTTC; CDR3aa: CSVEARGGRETGANVLTF
abundance: many; d_gene: .; v_gene: TRBV5-6; j_gene: TRBJ2-7; CDR3nt: TGTGCCAGCAGCTTGTTGGACGGAAACTCCTACGAGCAGTACTTC; CDR3aa: CASSLLDGNSYEQYF
abundance: few; d_gene: .; v_gene: TRBV7-2; j_gene: TRBJ1-1; CDR3nt: TGTGCCAGCAGACCCCCGGAGATGGGATATCGGGGGAGAACTGAAGCTTTCTTT; CDR3aa: CASRPPEMGYRGRTEAFF
abundance: once; d_gene: .; v_gene: TRBV7-2; j_gene: TRBJ1-2; CDR3nt: TGTGCCAGCAGCTCGTCCCTTAGCGGGGGCTACACCTTC; CDR3aa: CASSSSLSGGYTF
abundance: .; d_gene: .; v_gene: TRBV3-1; j_gene: TRBJ1-2; CDR3nt: TGTGCCAGCAGCCAAGCAGGGGCGATTGACTATGGCTACACCTTC; CDR3aa: CASSQAGAIDYGYTF
abundance: .; d_gene: TRBD2; v_gene: TRBV29-1; j_gene: TRBJ2-5; CDR3nt: TGCAGCGTTGCGGGGGGGTGGGGCCAAGAGACCCAGTACTTC; CDR3aa: CSVAGGWGQETQYF
abundance: many; d_gene: TRBD1; v_gene: TRBV12-3/TRBV12-4; j_gene: TRBJ1-1; CDR3nt: TGTGCCAGCAGCCTCGACAGGGCGAACACTGAAGCTTTCTTT; CDR3aa: CASSLDRANTEAFF
abundance: .; d_gene: .; v_gene: TRBV27; j_gene: TRBJ1-4; CDR3nt: TGTGCCAGCACCGGGTTATTGACTAATGAAAAACTGTTTTTT; CDR3aa: CASTGLLTNEKLFF
abundance: few; d_gene: .; v_gene: TRBV2; j_gene: TRBJ2-5; CDR3nt: TGTGCCAGCAGTACGGGGCTAGCGAGACAAGAGACCCAGTACTTC; CDR3aa: CASSTGLARQETQYF
abundance: once; d_gene: .; v_gene: TRBV9; j_gene: TRBJ2-2; CDR3nt: TGTGCCAGCAGCGTAGATTACGGCGGGGAGCTGTTTTTT; CDR3aa: CASSVDYGGELFF
abundance: many; d_gene: .; v_gene: TRBV29-1; j_gene: TRBJ1-1; CDR3nt: TGCAGCGTTGCATCCGGGACTACGAACACTGAAGCTTTCTTT; CDR3aa: CSVASGTTNTEAFF
abundance: .; d_gene: .; v_gene: TRBV14; j_gene: TRBJ2-3; CDR3nt: TGTGCCAGCAGCCATGGACCCTCTGGGACAAGACCCGCAGATACGCAGTATTTT; CDR3aa: CASSHGPSGTRPADTQYF
abundance: many; d_gene: TRBD1; v_gene: TRBV2; j_gene: TRBJ2-5; CDR3nt: TGTGCCAGCAGAATCGACAGGGTACACCAAGAGACCCAGTACTTC; CDR3aa: CASRIDRVHQETQYF
abundance: .; d_gene: TRBD1; v_gene: TRBV12-3/TRBV12-4; j_gene: TRBJ2-7; CDR3nt: TGTGCCAGCAGTTGGACAGGGGGCCACGAGCAGTACTTC; CDR3aa: CASSWTGGHEQYF
abundance: once; d_gene: .; v_gene: TRBV2; j_gene: TRBJ2-1; CDR3nt: TGTGCCAGCAGTGAGGAGGGTGTGGGGGTAGGGGATGAGCAGTTCTTC; CDR3aa: CASSEEGVGVGDEQFF
abundance: .; d_gene: .; v_gene: TRBV11-2; j_gene: TRBJ2-7; CDR3nt: TGTGCCAGCAGCTTAGATATAGGAACCTTATACGAGCAGTACTTC; CDR3aa: CASSLDIGTLYEQYF
abundance: .; d_gene: TRBD2; v_gene: TRBV10-3; j_gene: TRBJ2-5; CDR3nt: TGTGCCATCAGTGAGACCGCGGGAGAGGATGAGACCCAGTACTTC; CDR3aa: CAISETAGEDETQYF
abundance: many; d_gene: .; v_gene: TRBV13; j_gene: TRBJ1-1; CDR3nt: TGTGCCAGCACGACAGGACTGAACACTGAAGCTTTCTTT; CDR3aa: CASTTGLNTEAFF
abundance: many; d_gene: TRBD1; v_gene: TRBV20-1; j_gene: TRBJ2-5; CDR3nt: TGCAGTGCTAGCTCCGGGACAGGGAGGCCGGAGACCCAGTACTTC; CDR3aa: CSASSGTGRPETQYF
abundance: many; d_gene: .; v_gene: TRBV29-1; j_gene: TRBJ1-3; CDR3nt: TGCAGCGTTACACGGAACTCTGGAAACACCATATATTTT; CDR3aa: CSVTRNSGNTIYF
abundance: many; d_gene: TRBD1; v_gene: TRBV12-5; j_gene: TRBJ1-1; CDR3nt: TGTGCTAGTGGCCCTTGGACAGGGACTGAAGCTTTCTTT; CDR3aa: CASGPWTGTEAFF
abundance: .; d_gene: .; v_gene: TRBV20-1; j_gene: TRBJ1-3; CDR3nt: TGCAGTGCTAGAGTTCCGGCGGGAGGGTACCACACCATATATTTT; CDR3aa: CSARVPAGGYHTIYF
abundance: many; d_gene: .; v_gene: TRBV7-2; j_gene: TRBJ1-1; CDR3nt: TGTGCCAGCAGCTTGAGGGGTCCCACTGAAGCTTTCTTT; CDR3aa: CASSLRGPTEAFF
abundance: many; d_gene: .; v_gene: TRBV29-1; j_gene: TRBJ2-7; CDR3nt: TGCAGCGTTGGATCTAGGGTCTCCTACGAGCAGTACTTC; CDR3aa: CSVGSRVSYEQYF